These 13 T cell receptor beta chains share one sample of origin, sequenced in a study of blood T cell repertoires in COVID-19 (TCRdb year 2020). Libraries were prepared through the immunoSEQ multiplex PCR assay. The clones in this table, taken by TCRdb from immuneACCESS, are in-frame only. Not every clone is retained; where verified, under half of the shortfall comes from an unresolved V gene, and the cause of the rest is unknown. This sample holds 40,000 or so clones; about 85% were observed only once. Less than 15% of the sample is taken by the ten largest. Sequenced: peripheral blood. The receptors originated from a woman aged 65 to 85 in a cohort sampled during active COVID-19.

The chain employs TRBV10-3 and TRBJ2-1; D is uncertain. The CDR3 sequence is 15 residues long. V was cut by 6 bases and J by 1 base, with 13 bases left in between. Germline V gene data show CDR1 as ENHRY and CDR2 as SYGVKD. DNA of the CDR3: TGTGCCATCAGCCCCCCATGGAGTTCCTACAATGAGCAGTTCTTC. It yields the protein CAISPPWSSYNEQFF.

The CDR3 region is CASSFPGQETQYF. CDR3 coding DNA: TGTGCCAGCAGTTTTCCGGGCCAAGAGACCCAGTACTTC. The chain links TRBV28 to TRBJ2-5; D not certain. The germline CDR1 and CDR2 sequences are MDHEN and SYDVKM. Trimming left V 3 bases short and J 1 base short, with 6 bases between. The length of the CDR3 is 13 residues.

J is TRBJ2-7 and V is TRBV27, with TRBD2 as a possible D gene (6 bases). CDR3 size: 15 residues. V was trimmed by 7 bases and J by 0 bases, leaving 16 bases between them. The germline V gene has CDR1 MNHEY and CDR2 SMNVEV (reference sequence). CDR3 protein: CASKRRGTYSYEQYF. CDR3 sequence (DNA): TGTGCCAGCAAGAGGAGGGGAACCTACTCCTACGAGCAGTACTTC.

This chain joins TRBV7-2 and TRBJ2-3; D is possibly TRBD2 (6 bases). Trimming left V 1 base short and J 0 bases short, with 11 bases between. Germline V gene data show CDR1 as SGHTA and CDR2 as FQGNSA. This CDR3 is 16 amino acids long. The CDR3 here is CASSLVLLASTDTQYF. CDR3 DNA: TGTGCCAGCAGCTTAGTCTTACTAGCTAGCACAGATACGCAGTATTTT.

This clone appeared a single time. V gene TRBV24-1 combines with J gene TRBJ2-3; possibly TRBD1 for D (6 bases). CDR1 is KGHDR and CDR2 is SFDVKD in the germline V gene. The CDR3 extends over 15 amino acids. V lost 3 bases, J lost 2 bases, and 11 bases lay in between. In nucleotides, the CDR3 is TGTGCCACCAGTGATAGGACAGCTCTCACAGATACGCAGTATTTT. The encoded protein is CATSDRTALTDTQYF.

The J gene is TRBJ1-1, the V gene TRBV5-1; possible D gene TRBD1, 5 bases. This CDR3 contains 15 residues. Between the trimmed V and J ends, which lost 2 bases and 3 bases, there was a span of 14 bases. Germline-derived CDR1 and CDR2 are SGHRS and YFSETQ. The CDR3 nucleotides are TGCGCCAGCAGCTTACTTTTATCACAGGACACTGAAGCTTTCTTT. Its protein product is CASSLLLSQDTEAFF.

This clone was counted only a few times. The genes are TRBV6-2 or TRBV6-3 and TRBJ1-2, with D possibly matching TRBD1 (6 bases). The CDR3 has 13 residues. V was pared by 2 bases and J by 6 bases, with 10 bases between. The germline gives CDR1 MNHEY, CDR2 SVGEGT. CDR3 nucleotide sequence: TGTGCCAGCAGTTACCAGGGGCTGAATGGCTACACCTTC. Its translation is CASSYQGLNGYTF.

The DNA of the CDR3 is TGTGCCAGCAGTCCAGGAGCGGCGGGCAATCAGCCCCAGCATTTT. Translated, it gives CASSPGAAGNQPQHF. This chain connects TRBV28 to TRBJ1-5; D is undetermined. Germline values: CDR1 MDHEN, CDR2 SYDVKM. The ends were cut back, 5 bases at V and 2 bases at J, with 13 bases in the middle. The CDR3 consists of 15 residues.

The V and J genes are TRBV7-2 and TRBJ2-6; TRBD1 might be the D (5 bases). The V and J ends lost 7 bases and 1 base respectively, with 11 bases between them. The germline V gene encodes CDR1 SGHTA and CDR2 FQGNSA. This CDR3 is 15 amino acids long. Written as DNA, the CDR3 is TGTGCCAGCATCAAGGACACTTCTGGGGCCAACGTCCTGACTTTC. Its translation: CASIKDTSGANVLTF.

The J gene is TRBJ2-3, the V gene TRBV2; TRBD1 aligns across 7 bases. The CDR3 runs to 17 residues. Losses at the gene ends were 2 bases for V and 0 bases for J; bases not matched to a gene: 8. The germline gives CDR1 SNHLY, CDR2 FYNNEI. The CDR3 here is CASSELQGQLSTDTQYF. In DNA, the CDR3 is TGTGCCAGCAGTGAACTCCAGGGACAGCTAAGCACAGATACGCAGTATTTT.

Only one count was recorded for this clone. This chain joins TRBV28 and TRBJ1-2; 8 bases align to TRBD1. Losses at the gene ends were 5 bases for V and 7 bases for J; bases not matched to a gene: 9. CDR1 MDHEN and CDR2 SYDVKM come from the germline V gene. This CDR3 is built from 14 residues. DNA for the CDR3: TGTGCCAGCAGTCGGACAGGGCAAATTGGTGGCTACACCTTC. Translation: CASSRTGQIGGYTF.

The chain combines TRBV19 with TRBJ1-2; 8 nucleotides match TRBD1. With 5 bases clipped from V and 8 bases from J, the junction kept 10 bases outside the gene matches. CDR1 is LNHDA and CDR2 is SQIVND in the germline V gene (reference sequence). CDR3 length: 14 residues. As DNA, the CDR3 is TGTGCCAGTAGTGACGACAGGGGTTATGGCGGCTACACCTTC. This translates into CASSDDRGYGGYTF.

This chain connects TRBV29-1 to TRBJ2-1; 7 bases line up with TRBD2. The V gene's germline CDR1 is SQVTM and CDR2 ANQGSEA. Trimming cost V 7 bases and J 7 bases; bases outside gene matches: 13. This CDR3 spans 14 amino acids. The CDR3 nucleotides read TGCAGCGCCAGGCCACTAGCGACTTTGAATGAGCAGTTCTTC. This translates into CSARPLATLNEQFF.